The 23 T cell receptor beta chains in this list originate from one sample, sequenced in a study of cytomegalovirus exposure and HLA in healthy donors. The data were produced by immunoSEQ multiplex PCR, yet TCRdb's version contains in-frame clones alone and is incomplete. The profile shows 130,000 or so clones, around nine tenths of them singletons. Input material: PBMCs. The source of these receptors is a man aged 25-40 years in good health and CMV-seronegative.

This chain joins TRBV15 and TRBJ2-3, with D possibly being TRBD1 (6 bases). Germline V CDR1 and CDR2: LNHNV, YYDKDF (reference sequence). V was shortened by 5 bases and J by 6 bases, with 15 bases between the two germline ends. CDR3 length: 14 residues. Here the CDR3 DNA reads TGTGCCACCAGCCGTGGACAGCCGAGGGATACGCAGTATTTT. It is translated as CATSRGQPRDTQYF.

This clone showed up many times. The chain employs TRBV27 and TRBJ1-5, with TRBD1 matching 10 bases. CDR3 size: 18 residues. Germline CDR1 and CDR2: MNHEY and SMNVEV (reference sequence). V dropped 1 base and J dropped 5; count of bases not matched to a gene: 11. CDR3 loop: CASSLWGPIGQGDQPQHF. CDR3 coding DNA: TGTGCCAGCAGTTTATGGGGCCCAATTGGACAGGGGGATCAGCCCCAGCATTTT.

A word on this clone: A read error may produce the germline difference seen at one junction end. The V and J genes are TRBV7-6 and TRBJ2-7; the D call may be TRBD1 or TRBD2 (9 bases each). There are 16 residues in the CDR3. Germline V CDR1 and CDR2: SGHVS, FNYEAQ. The CDR3 loop reads CASSLAGTGTSYEQYF. The DNA of the CDR3 is TGTGCCAGCAGCCTAGCGGGGACAGGGACCTCCTACGAGCAGTACTTC.

This chain connects TRBV4-1 to TRBJ2-3, with 9 bases aligning to TRBD2. CDR3 length: 16 amino acids. After removal of 1 base from V and 1 base from J, the junction contained 3 bases not matched to a gene. Germline loops: CDR1 MGHRA, CDR2 YSYEKL. The CDR3 region is CASSQVSSGGTDTQYF. CDR3 nucleotides: TGCGCCAGCAGCCAAGTGTCTAGCGGGGGCACAGATACGCAGTATTTT.

This clone was recorded once. The chain employs TRBV29-1 and TRBJ2-3, with D perhaps matching TRBD2 (5 bases). The germline CDR1 and CDR2 sequences are SQVTM and ANQGSEA. The CDR3 runs to 14 residues. Trimming took 8 bases from V and 1 from J, leaving 16 bases between them. CDR3 residues: CSTFPRGGTDTQYF. The CDR3 region has the DNA TGCAGCACCTTTCCCCGGGGAGGCACAGATACGCAGTATTTT.

The chain carries TRBV7-2 and TRBJ2-1; no firm D call. The CDR3 contains 17 residues. CDR1 and CDR2 from the germline V gene are SGHTA and FQGNSA. V was trimmed by 6 bases and J by 0 bases, leaving 18 bases between them. CDR3 nucleotides: TGTGCCAGCAGTCGGCGGTTGGTTTCCGGCTCCTACAATGAGCAGTTCTTC. It encodes CASSRRLVSGSYNEQFF.

The chain uses TRBV7-8 and TRBJ1-4; D is perhaps TRBD1 (5 bases). The CDR3 totals 16 residues. Germline V gene data show CDR1 as SGHVS and CDR2 as FQNEAQ. The ends were cut back, 1 base at V and 0 bases at J, with 9 bases in the middle. In DNA, the CDR3 is TGTGCCAGCAGCTTAGGGGCGGGGGCAACTAATGAAAAACTGTTTTTT. Translation gives CASSLGAGATNEKLFF.

The chain joins TRBV9 to TRBJ1-1, with D perhaps matching TRBD1 (5 bases). This CDR3 contains 15 residues. CDR1 SGDLS and CDR2 YYNGEE come from the germline V gene. The V and J ends lost 4 bases and 5 bases respectively, with 18 bases between them. This chain's CDR3 is CASSPRLGGVTEAFF. The CDR3 coding sequence is TGTGCCAGCAGCCCCCGACTGGGGGGGGTTACTGAAGCTTTCTTT.

The chain uses TRBV18 and TRBJ2-7; 10 bases line up with TRBD1. V was clipped by 3 bases and J by 5 bases; unmatched bases: 10. The CDR3 consists of 16 residues. Germline V gene data show CDR1 as KGHSH and CDR2 as LQKENI. CDR3 bases: TGTGCCAGCTCACCTTATCCGGGACAGGGGAACCACGAGCAGTACTTC. It codes for CASSPYPGQGNHEQYF.

The chain links TRBV9 to TRBJ1-4; TRBD1 might be the D (5 bases). Deletions cut 3 bases from V and 8 bases from J, with 14 bases between. CDR1 and CDR2 from the germline V gene are SGDLS and YYNGEE. CDR3 size: 14 residues. The CDR3 DNA is TGTGCCAGCAGCGCGAAGGCCGGGGGGGAAAAACTGTTTTTT. Its translation: CASSAKAGGEKLFF.

The chain couples TRBV9 to TRBJ1-3, with D hard to call. Germline V gene lookup returns CDR1 SGDLS and CDR2 YYNGEE. V was clipped by 1 base and J by 4 bases, with 3 bases between them. The CDR3 has 12 residues. In DNA form, the CDR3 reads TGTGCCAGCAGCGTACCAGGAAACACCATATATTTT. Its protein is CASSVPGNTIYF.

CDR3 loop: CASSSTDPMGNEQFF. DNA for the CDR3: TGTGCCAGCAGCTCGACAGACCCAATGGGGAATGAGCAGTTCTTC. The V call is TRBV7-9, the J call TRBJ2-1; weak D call: TRBD1 (5 bases). Germline CDR1 SEHNR, CDR2 FQNEAQ (reference sequence). Trimming pared 4 bases from V and 7 bases from J, leaving 17 bases between. The CDR3 is made up of 15 amino acids.

This chain joins TRBV5-1 and TRBJ2-7; TRBD1 is a possible D gene (7 bases). V gave up 7 bases and J gave up 3 bases, with 17 bases separating them. The CDR3 has 14 amino acids. Germline assignment: CDR1 SGHRS and CDR2 YFSETQ. The CDR3 sequence is CASGINRGGYEQYF. The CDR3 DNA sequence: TGCGCCAGCGGGATAAACAGGGGAGGCTACGAGCAGTACTTC.

The V call is TRBV5-1, the J call TRBJ2-7; 8 bases agree with TRBD1. Germline CDR1 SGHRS, CDR2 YFSETQ. The length of the CDR3 is 14 residues. With V trimmed by 1 base and J by 2 bases, 2 bases remained unmatched. The CDR3 sequence: CASSLTGGPYEQYF. The CDR3 DNA sequence: TGCGCCAGCAGCTTGACAGGGGGGCCCTACGAGCAGTACTTC.

The genes are TRBV5-4 and TRBJ2-2, with 10 bases identical to TRBD1. The CDR3 spans 19 residues. Germline CDR1 SGHNT, CDR2 YYREEE (reference sequence). The V segment lost 2 bases and the J segment 5 bases; nucleotides outside the gene matches: 15. CDR3 in DNA: TGTGCCAGCAGCTTTTCGTCCGGGGTGGGGACAGGGGTTACCGGGGAGCTGTTTTTT. Translated, it gives CASSFSSGVGTGVTGELFF.

V usage is TRBV6-6 and J usage is TRBJ1-1; tentatively, D is TRBD1 (6 bases). The V and J ends lost 6 bases and 5 bases respectively, with 16 bases between them. Per the germline V gene, CDR1 is MNHNY and CDR2 is SVGAGI (reference sequence). The CDR3 totals 14 residues. The CDR3 sequence is CASRPRAGETEAFF. In DNA form, the CDR3 reads TGTGCCAGCAGACCCAGGGCAGGGGAGACTGAAGCTTTCTTT.

CDR3 amino acids: CASSTRTKGVGEQFF. CDR3 coding DNA: TGTGCCAGCAGTACCCGGACTAAAGGGGTGGGTGAGCAGTTCTTC. The rearrangement links TRBV28 to TRBJ2-1; the D gene is possibly TRBD2 (6 bases). CDR1 and CDR2 from the germline V gene are MDHEN and SYDVKM. The CDR3 runs 15 residues. V lost 5 bases and J 9 bases, leaving 20 bases between the germline ends.

The rearrangement links TRBV11-2 to TRBJ2-5, with D unclear. Germline V gene sequence: CDR1 SGHAT, CDR2 FQNNGV. The CDR3 spans 13 residues. Trimming removed 6 bases at V and 2 bases at J, with 10 bases between. As DNA, the CDR3 is TGTGCCAGCAGTCGCGGCATACAAGAGACCCAGTACTTC. This translates into CASSRGIQETQYF. Looking up the rest from reference TRBV11-2 and TRBJ2-5 gives the full variable domain: EAGVAQSPRYKIIEKRQSVAFWCNPISGHATLYWYQQILGQGPKLLIQFQNNGVVDDSQLPKDRFSAERLKGVDSTLKIQPAKLEDSAVYLCASSRGIQETQYFGPGTRLLVL.

This clone has more than one count but fewer than ten. The gene calls are TRBV5-1 and TRBJ2-7; D unresolved. Germline V gives CDR1 SGHRS, CDR2 YFSETQ. This CDR3 spans 14 amino acids. Trimming pared 4 bases from V and 2 bases from J, leaving 13 bases between. The CDR3 DNA reads as TGCGCCAGCAGCGCTGGCAGATACCCCTACGAGCAGTACTTC. It specifies CASSAGRYPYEQYF.

The chain has TRBV4-2 and TRBJ2-2, with D possibly matching TRBD2 (6 bases). Trimming stripped 5 bases from V and 0 bases from J, with 13 bases between. This CDR3 region has 16 residues. Germline lookup yields CDR1 LGHNA and CDR2 YNFKEQ. The CDR3 coding sequence is TGTGCCAGCAGCGCCCCTCGGGGGTCGAACACCGGGGAGCTGTTTTTT. It is translated as CASSAPRGSNTGELFF.

The chain is built from TRBV27 and TRBJ1-1, with 7 bases that match TRBD1. The CDR3 is 13 residues long. The ends lost 3 bases at V and 3 bases at J; junction bases unmatched: 1. CDR1 is MNHEY and CDR2 is SMNVEV in the germline V gene (reference sequence). DNA of the CDR3: TGTGCCAGCAGTTTGACAGGGTACACTGAAGCTTTCTTT. Its translation: CASSLTGYTEAFF.

The chain has TRBV28 and TRBJ2-1; TRBD2 aligns across 12 bases. V lost 6 bases to trimming and J lost 5 bases; unmatched junction nucleotides: 11. The CDR3 length is 17 residues. Germline values: CDR1 MDHEN, CDR2 SYDVKM. Written as DNA, the CDR3 is TGTGCCAGCAGCTCCCCTTTCTCTAGCGGGGGGGACAATGAGCAGTTCTTC. Translated: CASSSPFSSGGDNEQFF.

The rearrangement links TRBV27 to TRBJ2-1; 9 nucleotides line up with TRBD2. This CDR3 is built from 16 residues. Trimming took 2 bases from V and 2 from J; bases not matched to a gene: 4. CDR1 is MNHEY and CDR2 is SMNVEV in the germline V gene (reference sequence). This CDR3 is CASSLVRTSAYNEQFF. The CDR3 DNA sequence: TGTGCCAGCAGTTTAGTCAGGACTAGCGCCTACAATGAGCAGTTCTTC.